This paragraph reports one T cell receptor beta chain. Repertoires were generated with immunoSEQ multiplex PCR, while TCRdb's copy carries only in-frame clones and drops some. This table has some 120,000 clones, about 83% appearing once. The data were taken from a study of PD-L1 blockade in urothelial cancer. Study-wide background: Each patient had 0 to 3 earlier chemotherapy regimens. Blood gave a median approximately 140,000 T cells.

As to time point: peripheral blood 6 weeks after treatment start. Each patient gave between 1 and 8 samples, pretreatment and on-treatment. This TCR came from a man in his fifties with urothelial cancer. Source: PBMCs, taken around atezolizumab (anti-PD-L1) treatment.

The CDR3 DNA reads TGTGCCAGCAGCGTAGACCCGACAGGGTCCTACGAGCAGTACTTC. This encodes CASSVDPTGSYEQYF. The chain recombines TRBV9 with TRBJ2-7; the match to TRBD1 covers 7 bases. This CDR3 is built from 15 residues. The germline V gene has CDR1 SGDLS and CDR2 YYNGEE. V trimming: 0 bases; J trimming: 1 base; junction bases outside the gene matches: 4.